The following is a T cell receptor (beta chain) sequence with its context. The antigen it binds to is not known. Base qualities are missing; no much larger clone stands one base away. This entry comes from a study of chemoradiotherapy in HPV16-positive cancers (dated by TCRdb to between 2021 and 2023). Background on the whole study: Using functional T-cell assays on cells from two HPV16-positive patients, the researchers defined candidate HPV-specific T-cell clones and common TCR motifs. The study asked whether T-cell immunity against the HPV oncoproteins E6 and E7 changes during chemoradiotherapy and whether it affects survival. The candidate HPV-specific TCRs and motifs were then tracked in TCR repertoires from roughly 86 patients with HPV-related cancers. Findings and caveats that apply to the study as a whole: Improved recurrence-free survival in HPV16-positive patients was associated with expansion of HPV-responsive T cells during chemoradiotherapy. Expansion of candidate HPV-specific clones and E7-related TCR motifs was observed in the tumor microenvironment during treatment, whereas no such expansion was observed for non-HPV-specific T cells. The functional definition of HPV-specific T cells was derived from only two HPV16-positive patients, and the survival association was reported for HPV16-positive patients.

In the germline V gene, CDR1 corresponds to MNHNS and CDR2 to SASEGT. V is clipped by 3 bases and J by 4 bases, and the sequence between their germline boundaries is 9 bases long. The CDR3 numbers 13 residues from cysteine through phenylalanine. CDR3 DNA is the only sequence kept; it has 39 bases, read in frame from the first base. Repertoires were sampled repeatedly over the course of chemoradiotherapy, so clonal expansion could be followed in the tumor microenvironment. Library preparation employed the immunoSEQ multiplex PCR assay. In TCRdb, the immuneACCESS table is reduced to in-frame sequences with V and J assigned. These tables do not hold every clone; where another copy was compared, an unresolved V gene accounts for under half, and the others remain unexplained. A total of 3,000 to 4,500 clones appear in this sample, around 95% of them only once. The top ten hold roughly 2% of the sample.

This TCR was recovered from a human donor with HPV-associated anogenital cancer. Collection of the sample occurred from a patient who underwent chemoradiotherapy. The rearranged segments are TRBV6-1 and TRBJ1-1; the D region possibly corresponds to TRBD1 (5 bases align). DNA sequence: TGTGCCAGCAGTGACCGCCAGGGCACTGAAGCTTTCTTT. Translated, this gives CASSDRQGTEAFF.